This T cell receptor beta chain originates from a study of T cell repertoires in aging, cancer and after chemotherapy. CDR1 and CDR2 (germline): MGHRA, YSYEKL. With 1 base removed from V and 2 bases from J, the gap between germline ends came to 8 bases. The CDR3 runs to 14 residues. The template was genomic DNA from peripheral blood, not RNA. Rearranged V-D-J TRB sequences were amplified with a mixed TRB-A/B primer pool. TCRdb reprocessed the multiplex PCR reads via MiXCR and lists one record per CDR3 protein. The top ten hold approximately 2% of the sample, which has under 12,000 distinct CDR3 sequences, 30% seen once.

The TCR comes from a human donor in good health. Material for sequencing was blood. The chain carries TRBV4-1 and TRBJ1-1; D remains unclear. CDR3 sequence (DNA): TGCGCCAGCAGCCAAGTGGTGAGAAACACTGAAGCTTTCTTT. As protein: CASSQVVRNTEAFF.